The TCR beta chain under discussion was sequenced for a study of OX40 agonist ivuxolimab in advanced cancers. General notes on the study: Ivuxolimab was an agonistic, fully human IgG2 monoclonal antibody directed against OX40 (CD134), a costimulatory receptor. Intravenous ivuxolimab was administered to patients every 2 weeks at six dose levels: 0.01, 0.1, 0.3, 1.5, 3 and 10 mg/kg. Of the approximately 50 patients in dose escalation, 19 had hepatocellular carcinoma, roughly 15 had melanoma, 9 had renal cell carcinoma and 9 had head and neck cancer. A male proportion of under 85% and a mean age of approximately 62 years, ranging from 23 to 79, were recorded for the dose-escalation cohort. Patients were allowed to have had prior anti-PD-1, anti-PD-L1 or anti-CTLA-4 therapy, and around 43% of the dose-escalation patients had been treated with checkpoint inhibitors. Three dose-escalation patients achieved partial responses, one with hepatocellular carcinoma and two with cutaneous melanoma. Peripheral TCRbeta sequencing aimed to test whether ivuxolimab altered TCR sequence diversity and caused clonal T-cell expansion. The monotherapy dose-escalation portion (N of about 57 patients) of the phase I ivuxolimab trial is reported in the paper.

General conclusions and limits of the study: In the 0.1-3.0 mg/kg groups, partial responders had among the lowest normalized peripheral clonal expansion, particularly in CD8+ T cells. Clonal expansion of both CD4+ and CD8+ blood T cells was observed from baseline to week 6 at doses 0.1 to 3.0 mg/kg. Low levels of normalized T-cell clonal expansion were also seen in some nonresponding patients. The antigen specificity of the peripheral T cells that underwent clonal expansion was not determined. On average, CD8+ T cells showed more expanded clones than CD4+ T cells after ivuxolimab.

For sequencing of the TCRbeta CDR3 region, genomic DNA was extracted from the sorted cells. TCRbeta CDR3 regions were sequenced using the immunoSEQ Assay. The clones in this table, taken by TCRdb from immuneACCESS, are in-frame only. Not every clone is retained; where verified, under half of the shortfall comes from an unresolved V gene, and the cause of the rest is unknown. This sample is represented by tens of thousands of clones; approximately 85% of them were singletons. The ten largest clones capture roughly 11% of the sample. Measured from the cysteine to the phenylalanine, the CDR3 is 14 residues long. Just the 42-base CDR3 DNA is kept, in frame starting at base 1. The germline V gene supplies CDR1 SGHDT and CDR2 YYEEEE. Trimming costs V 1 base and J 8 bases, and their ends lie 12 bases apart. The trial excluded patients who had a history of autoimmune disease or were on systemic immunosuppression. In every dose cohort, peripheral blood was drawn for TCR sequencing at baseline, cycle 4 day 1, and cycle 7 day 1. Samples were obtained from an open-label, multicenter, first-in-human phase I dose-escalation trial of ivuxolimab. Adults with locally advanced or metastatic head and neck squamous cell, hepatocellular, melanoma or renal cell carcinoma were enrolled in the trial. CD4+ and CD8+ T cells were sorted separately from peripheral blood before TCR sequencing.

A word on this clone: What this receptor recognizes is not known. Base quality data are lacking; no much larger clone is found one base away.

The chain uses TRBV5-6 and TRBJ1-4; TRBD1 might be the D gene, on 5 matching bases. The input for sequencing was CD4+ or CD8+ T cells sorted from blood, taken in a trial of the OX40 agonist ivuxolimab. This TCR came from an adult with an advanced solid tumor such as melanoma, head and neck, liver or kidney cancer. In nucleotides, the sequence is TGTGCCAGCAGCTTGTTGAAGGGGCAGGAAAAACTGTTTTTT. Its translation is CASSLLKGQEKLFF.